A single sample gave rise to the 32 T cell receptor beta chains below, sequenced in a study of blood T cell repertoires in COVID-19 (dated by TCRdb to 2020 to 2021). Receptor amplification or capture employed the immunoSEQ multiplex PCR assay. TCRdb took over this immuneACCESS table, retaining in-frame rearrangements with V and J assigned. Such tables are incomplete; in checked studies, under half of the missing clones stem from an unresolved V gene, and the remainder is unexplained. For this sample the table gives about 160,000 clones, of which roughly 90% were detected only once. The top ten constitute 2.5% to 3.5% of the sample. Specimen: peripheral blood. These receptors originate from a man in his 60s with acute or convalescent COVID-19.

The chain joins TRBV5-1 to TRBJ1-1; 7 bases are a match to TRBD1. Trimming cost V 4 bases and J 2 bases; bases outside gene matches: 8. Germline CDR1 and CDR2: SGHRS and YFSETQ. This CDR3 has 15 amino acids. The CDR3 sequence: CASSPETGYNTEAFF. As DNA, the CDR3 is TGCGCCAGCAGCCCCGAGACAGGGTACAACACTGAAGCTTTCTTT.

This chain connects TRBV6-5 to TRBJ1-2, with 12 bases fitting TRBD1. This CDR3 is 14 amino acids long. Germline lookup yields CDR1 MNHEY and CDR2 SVGAGI. V lost 5 bases and J lost 10; bases outside the gene matches: 8. DNA of the CDR3: TGTGCCAGCAGTCGAAGGGGGACAGGGGGCGCCTACACCTTC. Protein: CASSRRGTGGAYTF.

This clone was seen a handful of times. The chain is built from TRBV10-3 and TRBJ1-6; the D gene is possibly TRBD1 (6 bases). Germline V gene lookup returns CDR1 ENHRY and CDR2 SYGVKD. The CDR3 contains 13 residues. V lost 6 bases and J lost 3, with 6 bases in between. The CDR3 nucleotides read TGTGCCATCAGGGACAGCTATAATTCACCCCTCCACTTT. Its protein is CAIRDSYNSPLHF.

The chain has TRBV20-1 and TRBJ2-7; D gene ambiguous. Germline V gene data show CDR1 as DFQATT and CDR2 as SNEGSKA (reference sequence). This CDR3 contains 11 residues. V was clipped by 6 bases and J by 4 bases, with 10 bases between them. The CDR3: CSASWAYEQYF. The CDR3 region has the DNA TGCAGTGCCTCATGGGCGTACGAGCAGTACTTC.

The chain couples TRBV5-4 to TRBJ2-6, with 7 positions matching TRBD1. Germline V lookup: CDR1 SGHNT, CDR2 YYREEE (reference sequence). V lost 3 bases to trimming and J lost 0 bases; unmatched junction nucleotides: 3. The CDR3 runs 16 residues. This chain's CDR3 is CASSWDRLSGANVLTF. The CDR3 nucleotides read TGTGCCAGCAGCTGGGACAGACTCTCTGGGGCCAACGTCCTGACTTTC. Full variable domain (missing parts from reference TRBV5-4 and TRBJ2-6): ETGVTQSPTHLIKTRGQQVTLRCSSQSGHNTVSWYQQALGQGPQFIFQYYREEENGRGNFPPRFSGLQFPNYSSELNVNALELDDSALYLCASSWDRLSGANVLTFGAGSRLTVL.

This chain joins TRBV9 and TRBJ1-3, with 7 bases matching TRBD1. V lost 3 bases and J lost 4; bases outside the gene matches: 4. The CDR3 totals 14 residues. Germline V lookup: CDR1 SGDLS, CDR2 YYNGEE. This chain's CDR3 is CASSEGQLGNTIYF. CDR3 DNA: TGTGCCAGCAGCGAGGGACAGTTAGGAAACACCATATATTTT.

The chain links TRBV29-1 to TRBJ1-4; 7 bases match TRBD1. V shed 5 bases, J shed 4 bases, and the junction held 7 bases outside the gene matches. CDR1 is SQVTM and CDR2 is ANQGSEA in the germline V gene. The CDR3 consists of 14 residues. The CDR3 loop reads CSVTWDSRNEKLFF. Here the CDR3 DNA reads TGCAGCGTTACTTGGGACAGTCGTAATGAAAAACTGTTTTTT.

This clone was counted a single time. J is TRBJ2-1 and V is TRBV4-3, with D tentatively TRBD2 (6 bases). Germline V gene lookup returns CDR1 LGHNA and CDR2 YSLEER. Deletions cut 1 base from V and 2 bases from J, with 15 bases between. The CDR3 is made up of 17 amino acids. The CDR3 here is CASSQVLSGLAYNEQFF. CDR3 DNA sequence: TGCGCCAGCAGCCAAGTTTTATCGGGACTGGCCTACAATGAGCAGTTCTTC.

This chain joins TRBV7-7 and TRBJ2-2; D is perhaps TRBD1 (6 bases). V was cut by 5 bases and J by 0 bases, with 13 bases left in between. CDR1 is SSHAT and CDR2 is FNYEAQ in the germline V gene (reference sequence). This CDR3 region has 16 residues. The DNA of the CDR3 is TGTGCCAGCAGCCCCCGGACAGCCTCGAACACCGGGGAGCTGTTTTTT. It specifies CASSPRTASNTGELFF.

This clone was detected only once. The chain uses TRBV6-5 and TRBJ1-2; 8 bases align to TRBD1. This CDR3 is 14 amino acids long. Germline V gene lookup returns CDR1 MNHEY and CDR2 SVGAGI. J lost 5 bases, V lost 2 bases, and 4 bases had no gene match. The chain's CDR3 is CASSYGWTGYGYTF. In DNA, the CDR3 is TGTGCCAGCAGTTACGGGTGGACAGGGTATGGCTACACCTTC.

The rearrangement joins TRBV5-1 to TRBJ1-6; the D is unclear. The V end was cut by 5 bases, the J end by 0 bases, with 6 bases between. This CDR3 has 14 amino acids. The V gene's germline CDR1 is SGHRS and CDR2 YFSETQ. CDR3 loop: CASRDISYNSPLHF. In nucleotides, the CDR3 is TGCGCCAGCAGAGACATCTCCTATAATTCACCCCTCCACTTT.

The chain carries TRBV5-1 and TRBJ1-5; a weak D match, TRBD1 (6 bases). Germline CDR1 is SGHRS and CDR2 is YFSETQ. The CDR3 has 14 amino acids. V was trimmed by 4 bases and J by 10 bases, leaving 18 bases between them. In DNA, the CDR3 is TGCGCCAGCAGCCGTGGGGCAGGGGAGAATCCCCAGCATTTT. Protein: CASSRGAGENPQHF.

The chain combines TRBV5-1 with TRBJ2-7, with TRBD2 matching 7 bases. Per germline, CDR1 SGHRS and CDR2 YFSETQ. CDR3 length: 14 residues. V lost 3 bases to trimming and J lost 7 bases; unmatched junction nucleotides: 10. The DNA of the CDR3 is TGCGCCAGCAGCTCCTGGCCGGGAGGAGAAGAGCAGTACTTC. It translates to CASSSWPGGEEQYF. The whole variable domain, remainder taken from reference TRBV5-1 and TRBJ2-7, is KAGVTQTPRYLIKTRGQQVTLSCSPISGHRSVSWYQQTPGQGLQFLFEYFSETQRNKGNFPGRFSGRQFSNSRSEMNVSTLELGDSALYLCASSSWPGGEEQYFGPGTRLTVT.

The chain combines TRBV27 with TRBJ1-4; D is undetermined. The CDR3 is made up of 15 amino acids. V lost 0 bases and J 8 bases, leaving 13 bases between the germline ends. CDR1 and CDR2 (germline): MNHEY, SMNVEV (reference sequence). CDR3 in amino acids: CASSLSSGLGEKLFF. For the CDR3, the DNA is TGTGCCAGCAGTTTATCGAGCGGGTTAGGGGAAAAACTGTTTTTT.

This clone was seen a single time. The rearrangement uses TRBV7-2 and TRBJ2-3; 7 bases align to TRBD2. The CDR3 runs 13 residues. Germline trimming cut 6 bases from V and 6 bases from J; bases unmatched to any gene: 6. Germline V gives CDR1 SGHTA, CDR2 FQGNSA. The CDR3 here is CASSPNGGDTQYF. The CDR3 DNA is TGTGCCAGCAGTCCGAACGGGGGGGATACGCAGTATTTT.

CDR3 nucleotides: TGCGCCAGCAGCTTACTTACGACAGCGTCGAACACTGAAGCTTTCTTT. This codes for CASSLLTTASNTEAFF. This chain links TRBV5-1 with TRBJ1-1, with D possibly TRBD1 on 5 matching bases. CDR3 length: 16 residues. Germline V gives CDR1 SGHRS, CDR2 YFSETQ. The V end lost 2 bases, the J end lost 1 base, and 15 bases lay between the germline ends. Full variable domain (missing parts from reference TRBV5-1 and TRBJ1-1): KAGVTQTPRYLIKTRGQQVTLSCSPISGHRSVSWYQQTPGQGLQFLFEYFSETQRNKGNFPGRFSGRQFSNSRSEMNVSTLELGDSALYLCASSLLTTASNTEAFFGQGTRLTVV.

As for this clone: Germline and junction disagree at one end, which may indicate a read error. The chain has TRBV7-7 and TRBJ2-3; D perhaps matches TRBD1 (5 bases). Germline values: CDR1 SSHAT, CDR2 FNYEAQ (reference sequence). The CDR3 has 13 residues. CDR3 bases: TGTGCTAGCAGCTTAGGACAAGGAGATACGCAGTATTTT. Protein: CASSLGQGDTQYF.

The rearrangement joins TRBV6-2 or TRBV6-3 to TRBJ2-5, with TRBD2 as a possible D gene (5 bases). The CDR3 covers 14 residues. Trimming removed 6 bases at V and 4 bases at J, with 15 bases between. Germline assignment: CDR1 MNHEY and CDR2 SVGEGT. CDR3 sequence: CASSRTRRPETQYF. Here the CDR3 DNA reads TGTGCCAGCAGCAGAACTAGGAGGCCAGAGACCCAGTACTTC.

The V call is TRBV14, the J call TRBJ2-7, with 7 bases aligning to TRBD1. CDR1 and CDR2 (germline): SGHDN, FVKESK. The CDR3 runs 14 residues. After removal of 4 bases from V and 3 bases from J, the junction contained 6 bases not matched to a gene. In DNA form, the CDR3 reads TGTGCCAGCAGCCGACAGGGTATAGTCTACGAGCAGTACTTC. Translating it yields CASSRQGIVYEQYF.

The chain links TRBV28 to TRBJ1-4; D is unclear. This CDR3 spans 12 amino acids. V shed 8 bases and J shed 5 bases, with 9 bases lying between them. In germline, CDR1 is MDHEN, CDR2 SYDVKM. The CDR3 DNA reads TGTGCCAGCGGACTGGGAAATGAAAAACTGTTTTTT. It is translated as CASGLGNEKLFF.

The chain recombines TRBV2 with TRBJ2-7, with D maybe TRBD1 (7 bases). CDR3 length: 14 amino acids. Germline-derived CDR1 and CDR2 are SNHLY and FYNNEI. V was pared by 7 bases and J by 2 bases, with 15 bases between. CDR3 coding DNA: TGTGCCAGCACCGTCCGCGGGACAGCCTACGAGCAGTACTTC. Protein product: CASTVRGTAYEQYF.

This chain connects TRBV4-1 to TRBJ1-2; D not resolved. Germline-derived CDR1 and CDR2 are MGHRA and YSYEKL. V lost 3 bases and J 3 bases, leaving 17 bases between the germline ends. The CDR3 length is 16 residues. DNA of the CDR3: TGCGCCAGCAGCCAGGAGCAGAGCTTAAACCACTATGGCTACACCTTC. It yields the protein CASSQEQSLNHYGYTF.

This chain joins TRBV5-1 and TRBJ2-2; perhaps TRBD1 as D (5 bases). The V end lost 4 bases, the J end lost 1 base, and 8 bases lay between the germline ends. Germline CDR1 and CDR2: SGHRS and YFSETQ. The CDR3 is 14 amino acids. The CDR3 spells CASSGQGNTGELFF. Here the CDR3 DNA reads TGCGCCAGCAGCGGGCAGGGGAACACCGGGGAGCTGTTTTTT. Looking up the rest from reference TRBV5-1 and TRBJ2-2 gives the full variable domain: KAGVTQTPRYLIKTRGQQVTLSCSPISGHRSVSWYQQTPGQGLQFLFEYFSETQRNKGNFPGRFSGRQFSNSRSEMNVSTLELGDSALYLCASSGQGNTGELFFGEGSRLTVL.

The chain carries TRBV7-8 and TRBJ2-7; no firm D call. The CDR3 sequence is 17 residues long. In germline, CDR1 is SGHVS, CDR2 FQNEAQ. V lost 0 bases, J lost 2 bases, and 17 bases lay in between. This CDR3 reads CASSLAPVALVPYEQYF. In nucleotides, the CDR3 is TGTGCCAGCAGCTTAGCGCCTGTAGCCCTAGTCCCCTACGAGCAGTACTTC. The full variable domain, rest sourced from reference TRBV7-8 and TRBJ2-7, is GAGVSQSPRYKVAKRGQDVALRCDPISGHVSLFWYQQALGQGPEFLTYFQNEAQLDKSGLPSDRFFAERPEGSVSTLKIQRTQQEDSAVYLCASSLAPVALVPYEQYFGPGTRLTVT.

The chain uses TRBV19 and TRBJ2-1; D not certain. The V gene lost 5 bases and the J gene lost 3 bases, with 11 bases spanning the gap. Germline CDR1 is LNHDA and CDR2 is SQIVND (reference sequence). This CDR3 spans 14 amino acids. The CDR3 here is CASSPDLNYNEQFF. For the CDR3, the DNA is TGTGCCAGTAGTCCTGACTTAAACTACAATGAGCAGTTCTTC.

This clone was seen only once. V usage is TRBV9 and J usage is TRBJ2-7; 8 bases match TRBD1. J lost 2 bases, V lost 3 bases, and 7 bases had no gene match. This CDR3 contains 15 residues. Germline loops: CDR1 SGDLS, CDR2 YYNGEE. The CDR3 is CASSAGQATTYEQYF. The CDR3 DNA reads TGTGCCAGCAGCGCGGGACAGGCGACGACCTACGAGCAGTACTTC.

The J gene is TRBJ2-7, the V gene TRBV7-9, with D perhaps TRBD2 (6 bases). From germline, CDR1 is SEHNR and CDR2 FQNEAQ (reference sequence). The CDR3 sequence is 13 residues long. V was shortened by 2 bases and J by 2 bases, with 7 bases between the two germline ends. CDR3 nucleotides: TGTGCCAGCAGCTTATCGGGGGCCTACGAGCAGTACTTC. Translating gives CASSLSGAYEQYF.

The chain links TRBV6-4 to TRBJ2-3; TRBD1 is a possible D gene (5 bases). Germline CDR1 is MRHNA and CDR2 is SNTAGT. V was cut by 2 bases and J by 8 bases, with 11 bases left in between. The CDR3 loop spans 13 amino acids. The CDR3 region is CASSDIRGSTQYF. DNA for the CDR3: TGTGCCAGCAGTGACATTAGGGGAAGTACGCAGTATTTT.

The V call is TRBV10-2, the J call TRBJ1-1; D is unresolved. Between the trimmed V and J ends, which lost 3 bases and 0 bases, there was a span of 8 bases. Germline CDR1 reads WSHSY; CDR2 reads SAAADI. This CDR3 spans 14 amino acids. The CDR3 is CASSDTRMNTEAFF. The CDR3 coding sequence is TGCGCCAGCAGTGACACCAGAATGAACACTGAAGCTTTCTTT.

This sequence joins TRBV20-1 and TRBJ1-6; TRBD1 is a possible D gene (6 bases). V gave up 3 bases and J gave up 0 bases, with 9 bases separating them. CDR3 size: 15 residues. CDR1 and CDR2 from the germline V gene are DFQATT and SNEGSKA (reference sequence). The CDR3 region has the DNA TGCAGTGCTAGTCTCAGGGGCTCCTATAATTCACCCCTCCACTTT. This codes for CSASLRGSYNSPLHF.

The chain has TRBV7-9 and TRBJ2-6; 7 bases map to TRBD1. The germline V gene has CDR1 SEHNR and CDR2 FQNEAQ (reference sequence). Losses at the gene ends were 4 bases for V and 0 bases for J; bases not matched to a gene: 6. CDR3 length: 17 amino acids. The CDR3 DNA reads TGTGCCAGCAGCTGGGACAGATTAGACTCTGGGGCCAACGTCCTGACTTTC. Translating it yields CASSWDRLDSGANVLTF.

The rearrangement uses TRBV18 and TRBJ1-3, with TRBD1 matching over 10 bases. The ends lost 3 bases at V and 5 bases at J; junction bases unmatched: 7. The CDR3 has 16 amino acids. Per germline, CDR1 KGHSH and CDR2 LQKENI. In DNA, the CDR3 is TGTGCCAGCTCACCTGGGGACAGGGGTCCCCGAAACACCATATATTTT. It yields the protein CASSPGDRGPRNTIYF. Full variable domain (missing parts from reference TRBV18 and TRBJ1-3): NAGVMQNPRHLVRRRGQEARLRCSPMKGHSHVYWYRQLPEEGLKFMVYLQKENIIDESGMPKERFSAEFPKEGPSILRIQQVVRGDSAAYFCASSPGDRGPRNTIYFGEGSWLTVV.